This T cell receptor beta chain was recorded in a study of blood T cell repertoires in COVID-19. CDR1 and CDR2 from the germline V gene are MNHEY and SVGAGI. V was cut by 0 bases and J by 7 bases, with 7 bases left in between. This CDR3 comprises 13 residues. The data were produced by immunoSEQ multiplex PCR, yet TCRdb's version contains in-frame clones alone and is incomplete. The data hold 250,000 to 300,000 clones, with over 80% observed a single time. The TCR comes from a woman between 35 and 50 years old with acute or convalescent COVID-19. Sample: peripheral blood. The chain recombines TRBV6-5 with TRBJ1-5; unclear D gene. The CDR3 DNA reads TGTGCCAGCAGTTACTCGAGGGTCCAGCCCCAGCATTTT. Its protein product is CASSYSRVQPQHF.